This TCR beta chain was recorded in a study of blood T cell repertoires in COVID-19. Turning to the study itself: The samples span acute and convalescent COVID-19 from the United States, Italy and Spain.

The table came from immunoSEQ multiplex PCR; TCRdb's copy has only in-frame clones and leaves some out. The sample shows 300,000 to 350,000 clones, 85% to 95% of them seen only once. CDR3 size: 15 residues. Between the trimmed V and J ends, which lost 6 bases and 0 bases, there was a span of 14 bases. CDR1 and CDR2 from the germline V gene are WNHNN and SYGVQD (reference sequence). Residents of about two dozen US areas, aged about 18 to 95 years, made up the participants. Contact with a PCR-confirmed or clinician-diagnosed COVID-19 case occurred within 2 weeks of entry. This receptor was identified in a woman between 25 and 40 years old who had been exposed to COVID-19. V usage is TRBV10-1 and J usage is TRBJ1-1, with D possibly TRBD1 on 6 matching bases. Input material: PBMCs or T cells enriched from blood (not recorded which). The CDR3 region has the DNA TGCGCCAGCAGGGACAGTGTACAAATGAACACTGAAGCTTTCTTT. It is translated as CASRDSVQMNTEAFF.